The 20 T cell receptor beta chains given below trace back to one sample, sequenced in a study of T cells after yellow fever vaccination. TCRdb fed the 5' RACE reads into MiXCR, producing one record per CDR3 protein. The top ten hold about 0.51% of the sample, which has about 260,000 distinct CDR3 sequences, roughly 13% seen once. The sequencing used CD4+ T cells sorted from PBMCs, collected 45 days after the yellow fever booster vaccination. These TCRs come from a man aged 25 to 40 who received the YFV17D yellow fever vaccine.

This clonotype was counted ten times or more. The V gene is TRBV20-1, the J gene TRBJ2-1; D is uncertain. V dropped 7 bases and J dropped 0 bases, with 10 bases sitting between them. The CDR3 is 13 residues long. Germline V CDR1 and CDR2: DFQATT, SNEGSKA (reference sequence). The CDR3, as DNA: TGCAGTGGGGTCGGTCGCTCCTACAATGAGCAGTTCTTC. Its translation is CSGVGRSYNEQFF.

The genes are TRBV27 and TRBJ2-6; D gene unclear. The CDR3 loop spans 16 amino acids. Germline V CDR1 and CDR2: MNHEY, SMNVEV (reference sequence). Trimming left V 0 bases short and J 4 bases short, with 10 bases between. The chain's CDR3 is CASSLSQLTGANVLTF. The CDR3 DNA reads TGTGCCAGCAGTTTATCGCAGTTAACCGGGGCCAACGTCCTGACTTTC.

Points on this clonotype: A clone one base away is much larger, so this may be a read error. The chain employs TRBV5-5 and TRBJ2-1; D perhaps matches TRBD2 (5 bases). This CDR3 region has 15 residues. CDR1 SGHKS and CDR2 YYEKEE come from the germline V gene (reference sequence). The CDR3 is CSSSFQTGWVNEQFF. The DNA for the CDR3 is TGTTCCAGCAGCTTTCAAACGGGGTGGGTTAATGAGCAGTTCTTC.

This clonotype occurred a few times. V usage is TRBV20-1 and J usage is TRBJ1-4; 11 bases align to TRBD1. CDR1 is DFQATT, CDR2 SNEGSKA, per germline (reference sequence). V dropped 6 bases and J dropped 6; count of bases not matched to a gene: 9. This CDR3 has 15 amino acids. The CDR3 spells CSAHAPGQGDEKLFF. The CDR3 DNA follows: TGCAGTGCCCACGCCCCGGGACAGGGGGATGAAAAACTGTTTTTT.

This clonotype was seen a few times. In DNA form, the CDR3 reads TGTGCCAGCAGTTCGAGGGACAGGGTCTTGGAGACCCAGTACTTC. Residues: CASSSRDRVLETQYF. The chain uses TRBV27 and TRBJ2-5; the match to TRBD1 covers 9 bases. This CDR3 has 15 amino acids. From germline, CDR1 is MNHEY and CDR2 SMNVEV (reference sequence). J was trimmed by 5 bases and V by 4 bases; bases with no gene match: 8.

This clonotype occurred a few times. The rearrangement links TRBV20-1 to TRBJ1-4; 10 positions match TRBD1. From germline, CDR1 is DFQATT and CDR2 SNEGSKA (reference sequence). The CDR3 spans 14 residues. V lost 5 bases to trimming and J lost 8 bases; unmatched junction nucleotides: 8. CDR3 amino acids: CSAGRQGAGEKLFF. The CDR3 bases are TGCAGTGCTGGGAGACAGGGGGCAGGGGAAAAACTGTTTTTT.

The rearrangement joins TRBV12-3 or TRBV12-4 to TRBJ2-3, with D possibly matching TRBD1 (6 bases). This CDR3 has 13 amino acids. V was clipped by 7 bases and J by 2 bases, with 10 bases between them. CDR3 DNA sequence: TGTGCCAGCACTCTGGGGGCCACAGATACGCAGTATTTT. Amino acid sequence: CASTLGATDTQYF.

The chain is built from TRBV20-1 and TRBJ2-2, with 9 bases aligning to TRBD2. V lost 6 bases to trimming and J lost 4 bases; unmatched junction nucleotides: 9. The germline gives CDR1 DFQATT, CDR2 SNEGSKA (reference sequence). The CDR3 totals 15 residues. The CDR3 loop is CSALRAGGLTGELFF. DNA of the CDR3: TGCAGTGCCCTCCGAGCGGGAGGACTCACCGGGGAGCTGTTTTTT.

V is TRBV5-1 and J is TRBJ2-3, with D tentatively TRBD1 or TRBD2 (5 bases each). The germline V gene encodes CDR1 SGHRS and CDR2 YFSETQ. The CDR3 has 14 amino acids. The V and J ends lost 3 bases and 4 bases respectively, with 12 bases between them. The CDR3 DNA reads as TGCGCCAGCAGCTGGGGACCCGGCGCAGATACGCAGTATTTT. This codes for CASSWGPGADTQYF.

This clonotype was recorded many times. CDR3 in amino acids: CSAKLPSGFGGEQYF. In nucleotides, the CDR3 is TGCAGTGCTAAGCTCCCTAGCGGGTTTGGAGGGGAGCAGTACTTC. The gene calls are TRBV20-1 and TRBJ2-7; 8 bases map to TRBD2. Trimming removed 4 bases from V and 7 bases from J; junction bases left unmatched: 15. This CDR3 has 15 residues. Germline values: CDR1 DFQATT, CDR2 SNEGSKA (reference sequence).

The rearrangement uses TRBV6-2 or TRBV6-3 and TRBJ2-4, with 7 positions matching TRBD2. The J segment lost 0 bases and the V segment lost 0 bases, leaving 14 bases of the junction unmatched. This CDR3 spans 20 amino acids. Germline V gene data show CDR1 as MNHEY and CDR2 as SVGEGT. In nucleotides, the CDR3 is TGTGCCAGCAGTTACTCGATGAACCCCGCAACGGGAGGAGCCAAAAACATTCAGTACTTC. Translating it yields CASSYSMNPATGGAKNIQYF.

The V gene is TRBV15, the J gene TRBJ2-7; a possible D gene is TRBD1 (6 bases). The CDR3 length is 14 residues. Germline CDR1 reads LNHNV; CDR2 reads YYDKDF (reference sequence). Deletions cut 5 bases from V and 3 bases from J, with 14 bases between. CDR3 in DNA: TGTGCCACCAGCCCCTCGACAGGAGACTACGAGCAGTACTTC. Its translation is CATSPSTGDYEQYF.

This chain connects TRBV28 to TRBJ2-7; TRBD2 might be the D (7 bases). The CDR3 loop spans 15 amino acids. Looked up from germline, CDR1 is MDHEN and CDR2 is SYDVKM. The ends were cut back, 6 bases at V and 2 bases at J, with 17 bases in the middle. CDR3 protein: CASRSIGGATYEQYF. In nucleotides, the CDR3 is TGTGCCAGCAGATCTATAGGGGGGGCTACCTACGAGCAGTACTTC.

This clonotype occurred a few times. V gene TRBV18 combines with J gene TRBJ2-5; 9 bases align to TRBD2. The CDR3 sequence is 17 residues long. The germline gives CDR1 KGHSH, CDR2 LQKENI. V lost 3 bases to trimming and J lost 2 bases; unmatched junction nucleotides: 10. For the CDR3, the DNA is TGTGCCAGCTCACCCCGGTTGTTGACTAGCGGACAAGAGACCCAGTACTTC. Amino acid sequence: CASSPRLLTSGQETQYF.

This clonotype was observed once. In DNA form, the CDR3 reads TGTGCCAGCAGTTTAGCGTCGTCAGGGTCGAACACCGGGGAGCTGTTTTTT. This codes for CASSLASSGSNTGELFF. The chain is built from TRBV12-3 or TRBV12-4 and TRBJ2-2; tentative D call: TRBD1 (5 bases). The CDR3 covers 17 residues. V was trimmed by 0 bases and J by 0 bases, leaving 11 bases between them.

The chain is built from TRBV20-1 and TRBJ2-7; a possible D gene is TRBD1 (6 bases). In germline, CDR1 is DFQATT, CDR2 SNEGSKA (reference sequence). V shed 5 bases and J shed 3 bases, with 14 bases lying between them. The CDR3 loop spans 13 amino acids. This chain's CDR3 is CSAFLGAGYEQYF. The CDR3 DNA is TGCAGTGCTTTCCTGGGGGCGGGCTACGAGCAGTACTTC.

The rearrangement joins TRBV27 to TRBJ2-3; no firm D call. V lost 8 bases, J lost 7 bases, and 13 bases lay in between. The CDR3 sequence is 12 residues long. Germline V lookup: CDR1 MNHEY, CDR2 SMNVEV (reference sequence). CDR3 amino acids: CASGPLVNTQYF. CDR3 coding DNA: TGTGCCAGCGGGCCCCTTGTGAATACGCAGTATTTT.

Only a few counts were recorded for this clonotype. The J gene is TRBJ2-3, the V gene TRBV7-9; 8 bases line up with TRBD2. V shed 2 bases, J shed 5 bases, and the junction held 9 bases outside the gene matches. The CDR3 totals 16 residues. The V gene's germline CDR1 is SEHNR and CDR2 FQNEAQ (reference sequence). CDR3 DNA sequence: TGTGCCAGCAGCTTACGAAGCGGGAGCGTGAAAGATACGCAGTATTTT. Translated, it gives CASSLRSGSVKDTQYF. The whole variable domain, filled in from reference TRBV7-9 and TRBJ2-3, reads DTGVSQNPRHKITKRGQNVTFRCDPISEHNRLYWYRQTLGQGPEFLTYFQNEAQLEKSRLLSDRFSAERPKGSFSTLEIQRTEQGDSAMYLCASSLRSGSVKDTQYFGPGTRLTVL.

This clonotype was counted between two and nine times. The CDR3 DNA reads TGCAGTTACTTGGCGACTAGCGGTTCTTACGAGCAGTACTTC. As protein: CSYLATSGSYEQYF. The chain couples TRBV20-1 to TRBJ2-7, with 9 bases lining up with TRBD2. V lost 8 bases and J lost 4; bases outside the gene matches: 12. The CDR3 has 14 residues. Germline V gene lookup returns CDR1 DFQATT and CDR2 SNEGSKA (reference sequence).

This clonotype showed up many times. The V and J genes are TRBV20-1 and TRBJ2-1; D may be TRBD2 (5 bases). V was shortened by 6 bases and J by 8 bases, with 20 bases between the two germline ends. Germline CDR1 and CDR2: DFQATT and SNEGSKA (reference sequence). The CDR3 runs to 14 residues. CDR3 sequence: CSALPAGGLYEQFF. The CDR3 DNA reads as TGCAGTGCCCTCCCCGCGGGCGGTTTGTATGAGCAGTTCTTC.